This T cell receptor (beta chain) was identified in a study of shared clonotypes between healthy human individuals. Clones were sequenced by immunoSEQ multiplex PCR, and TCRdb holds only the in-frame ones, with some missing. The sample carries about 500,000 clones, around 77% recorded once. This CDR3 region has 16 residues. Germline V gene data show CDR1 as SGHAT and CDR2 as FQNNGV. Trimming removed 4 bases from V and 2 bases from J; junction bases left unmatched: 4. Sample: PBMCs. The genes are TRBV11-2 and TRBJ2-6, with 8 positions matching TRBD1. This receptor was identified in a woman in her 40s in good health. Some clones in this sample may be carry-over from other donors' samples. Here the CDR3 DNA reads TGTGCCAGCAGCTCCCTGGACAGGGCTGGGGCCAACGTCCTGACTTTC. Translated, it gives CASSSLDRAGANVLTF.